Listed below are T cell receptor beta chains from one sample, sequenced in a study of OX40 agonist ivuxolimab in advanced cancers. Method: immunoSEQ multiplex PCR; TCRdb's copy keeps in-frame clones and lacks some. The profile shows tens of thousands of clones, approximately 81% of them singletons. Sequencing was performed on CD4+ or CD8+ T cells sorted from blood, taken in a trial of the OX40 agonist ivuxolimab. The receptor source for this set is an adult with an advanced solid tumor such as melanoma, head and neck, liver or kidney cancer. CDR3s include the opening cysteine and the closing phenylalanine or tryptophan. The D gene is left open where the match is weak. Where a row states a size, it is once, few, many or the class of an expanded clone; other rows omit it.

j_call cdr3_length v_call d_call clone_size cdr3_aa cdr3_nt
TRBJ1-5 16 TRBV5-1 . . CASTGRSRGGNQPQHF TGCGCCAGCACCGGGCGGAGTAGAGGGGGCAATCAGCCCCAGCATTTT
TRBJ2-6 16 TRBV5-4 . . CASSLGRHSGANVLTF TGTGCCAGCAGCCTGGGACGCCACTCTGGGGCCAACGTCCTGACTTTC
TRBJ2-7 13 TRBV10-3 TRBD2 . CAMRENLDYEQYF TGTGCCATGCGGGAGAATTTAGACTACGAGCAGTACTTC
TRBJ2-3 14 TRBV7-9 . . CASSRGTSLDTQYF TGTGCCAGCAGTCGAGGGACTTCTCTAGATACGCAGTATTTT
TRBJ2-7 14 TRBV18 TRBD1 . CASSPGQGAYEQYF TGTGCCAGCTCCCCAGGACAGGGGGCTTACGAGCAGTACTTC
TRBJ2-1 18 TRBV4-3 TRBD2 once CASSQDPPGGGSYNEQFF TGCGCCAGCAGCCAAGACCCCCCGGGCGGGGGCTCCTACAATGAGCAGTTCTTC
TRBJ1-2 13 TRBV27 TRBD1 . CASSRNRGQGYTF TGTGCCAGCAGCCGCAACAGGGGGCAAGGCTACACCTTC
TRBJ1-1 14 TRBV7-3 TRBD1 . CASSIGQENTEAFF TGTGCCAGCAGCATCGGACAGGAGAACACTGAAGCTTTCTTT
TRBJ1-2 15 TRBV5-1 TRBD1 few CASSLAYRTGDGYTF TGCGCCAGCAGCTTGGCTTACAGGACAGGGGATGGCTACACCTTC
TRBJ1-1 14 TRBV2 . . CASRWAGENTEAFF TGTGCCAGCCGGTGGGCAGGGGAGAACACTGAAGCTTTCTTT
TRBJ2-7 16 TRBV28 TRBD1 once CASSLNLGQGLYEQYF TGTGCCAGCAGTTTAAATCTTGGACAGGGGTTATACGAGCAGTACTTC
TRBJ2-7 14 TRBV27 . . CASWDPNAVYEQYF TGTGCCAGCTGGGACCCCAACGCGGTCTACGAGCAGTACTTC
TRBJ2-7 12 TRBV27 . . CASSRGDYEQYF TGTGCCAGCAGCAGAGGTGACTACGAGCAGTACTTC
TRBJ1-1 13 TRBV19 . few CASSISDYTEAFF TGTGCCAGTAGTATATCGGATTACACTGAAGCTTTCTTT
TRBJ2-7 15 TRBV2 TRBD1 . CASSDWAGGASEQYF TGTGCCAGCAGTGATTGGGCAGGGGGCGCATCCGAGCAGTACTTC
TRBJ1-5 13 TRBV5-1 . few CASSFGQNQPQHF TGCGCCAGCAGCTTTGGTCAGAATCAGCCCCAGCATTTT
TRBJ1-5 14 TRBV28 TRBD1 medium-sized CASSVTGGHQPQHF TGTGCCAGCAGTGTGACAGGGGGCCATCAGCCCCAGCATTTT
TRBJ2-1 11 TRBV7-9 . . CASSLGNEQFF TGTGCCAGCAGCTTAGGAAATGAGCAGTTCTTC
TRBJ2-7 15 TRBV18 . . CASSPLSSGPYEQYF TGTGCCAGCTCACCACTCTCTTCGGGACCCTACGAGCAGTACTTC
TRBJ2-1 15 TRBV7-9 . . CASSLVLARGNEQFF TGTGCCAGCAGCTTAGTACTAGCTAGAGGGAATGAGCAGTTCTTC
TRBJ2-1 14 TRBV10-3 . . CAISDWNSYNEQFF TGTGCCATCAGTGACTGGAACTCCTACAATGAGCAGTTCTTC
TRBJ1-1 14 TRBV27 . . CASSMGTANTEAFF TGTGCCAGCAGTATGGGGACGGCGAACACTGAAGCTTTCTTT
TRBJ1-5 15 TRBV7-2 TRBD1 . CASGPGTGSNQPQHF TGTGCCAGCGGTCCCGGGACAGGGAGCAATCAGCCCCAGCATTTT
TRBJ2-1 14 TRBV28 . . CASNGGTYYNEQFF TGTGCCAGCAATGGAGGGACGTACTACAATGAGCAGTTCTTC
TRBJ2-1 16 TRBV4-2 TRBD2 . CASSSSGTSGYNEQFF TGTGCCAGCAGCTCCTCCGGGACTAGCGGCTACAATGAGCAGTTCTTC
TRBJ2-1 12 TRBV19 . . CASSISLDEQFF TGTGCCAGTAGTATTAGTCTCGATGAGCAGTTCTTC
TRBJ2-7 14 TRBV5-8 TRBD1 . CASSYWTGGHRGSF TGTGCCAGCAGCTATTGGACAGGGGGCCACCGAGGTTCGTTC
TRBJ1-2 15 TRBV4-3 . . CASSPDGGIDLGYTF TGCGCCAGCAGCCCAGATGGGGGGATAGACCTTGGCTACACCTTC
TRBJ2-7 14 TRBV5-2 . once CASSLVGTPHEQYF TGTGCCAGCAGCTTGGTTGGGACACCCCACGAGCAGTACTTC